The 30 T cell receptor beta chains in this list originate from one sample, sequenced in a study of blood T cell repertoires in COVID-19. Libraries were prepared by immunoSEQ multiplex PCR; TCRdb keeps only in-frame clonotypes and omits some of them. This sample has approximately 230,000 clones, with 85% to 90% found just once. Sequenced material: peripheral blood. The receptors shown here come from a man at least 80 years old with acute or convalescent COVID-19.

The chain links TRBV20-1 to TRBJ2-2; D gene unclear. This CDR3 has 12 amino acids. CDR1 and CDR2 from the germline V gene are DFQATT and SNEGSKA (reference sequence). V shed 3 bases and J shed 3 bases, with 5 bases lying between them. CDR3 bases: TGCAGTGCTAGTTTAGACACCGGGGAGCTGTTTTTT. This gives the protein CSASLDTGELFF.

The chain combines TRBV18 with TRBJ1-4, with a weak D call TRBD1 (5 bases). Trimming shortened V by 2 bases and J by 10 bases, and 11 bases separated the two germline ends. CDR1 is KGHSH and CDR2 is LQKENI in the germline V gene. The CDR3 is 13 amino acids. The CDR3 loop is CASSPGQGGKLFF. DNA for the CDR3: TGTGCCAGCTCACCAGGCCAGGGAGGAAAACTGTTTTTT.

DNA of the CDR3: TGCGCCAGCAGCTTGGGAGGGGGCACCGGGGAGCTGTTTTTT. Translating gives CASSLGGGTGELFF. J is TRBJ2-2 and V is TRBV5-1; D is perhaps TRBD1 (6 bases). Germline-derived CDR1 and CDR2 are SGHRS and YFSETQ. The V end lost 0 bases, the J end lost 4 bases, and 7 bases lay between the germline ends. The CDR3 is 14 residues long. Combining the CDR3 with reference TRBV5-1 and TRBJ2-2 gives the whole variable domain KAGVTQTPRYLIKTRGQQVTLSCSPISGHRSVSWYQQTPGQGLQFLFEYFSETQRNKGNFPGRFSGRQFSNSRSEMNVSTLELGDSALYLCASSLGGGTGELFFGEGSRLTVL.

As DNA, the CDR3 is TGTGCCAGCAGTTCCGGGACTGCTTCTTACTATGGCTACACCTTC. This encodes CASSSGTASYYGYTF. V is TRBV28 and J is TRBJ1-2; maybe TRBD1 (5 bases). Trimming removed 4 bases at V and 3 bases at J, with 15 bases between. Germline V gene lookup returns CDR1 MDHEN and CDR2 SYDVKM. CDR3 length: 15 residues.

This chain joins TRBV6-5 and TRBJ2-7; 15 bases match TRBD2. Germline V CDR1 and CDR2: MNHEY, SVGAGI. The CDR3 runs to 16 residues. Trimming cost V 2 bases and J 6 bases; bases outside gene matches: 5. CDR3 sequence reads: CASSYTGTSGGSEQYF. The CDR3 coding sequence is TGTGCCAGCAGTTACACCGGGACTAGCGGGGGGAGCGAGCAGTACTTC.

This clone is a singleton in its sample. The genes are TRBV28 and TRBJ2-3; 8 bases are a match to TRBD1. CDR1 is MDHEN, CDR2 SYDVKM, per germline. J gave up 1 base and V 6 bases, and 12 bases lay outside the gene matches. The CDR3 contains 17 residues. The CDR3 loop reads CASRPPRQGPRTDTQYF. The CDR3 DNA sequence: TGTGCCAGCAGACCTCCTCGACAGGGGCCCCGCACAGATACGCAGTATTTT.

This rearrangement joins TRBV28 to TRBJ1-3, with 7 bases that match TRBD1. After removal of 6 bases from V and 1 base from J, the junction contained 6 bases not matched to a gene. This CDR3 has 15 residues. Germline V CDR1 and CDR2: MDHEN, SYDVKM. The CDR3 sequence is CASRPTGTSGNTIYF. As DNA, the CDR3 is TGTGCCAGCAGGCCGACAGGGACATCTGGAAACACCATATATTTT.

The V call is TRBV19, the J call TRBJ1-5; TRBD1 is a possible D gene (5 bases). Germline V lookup: CDR1 LNHDA, CDR2 SQIVND (reference sequence). V dropped 0 bases and J dropped 7 bases, with 16 bases sitting between them. The CDR3 contains 16 residues. The CDR3 sequence is CASSIDGRGGRQPQHF. CDR3 DNA: TGTGCCAGTAGTATAGATGGGCGGGGGGGAAGGCAGCCCCAGCATTTT.

V gene TRBV19 combines with J gene TRBJ1-5; TRBD1 aligns across 7 bases. This CDR3 spans 13 amino acids. J lost 6 bases, V lost 5 bases, and 4 bases had no gene match. The germline V gene has CDR1 LNHDA and CDR2 SQIVND (reference sequence). This chain's CDR3 is CASSSTGIQPQHF. CDR3 sequence (DNA): TGTGCCAGTAGTTCGACAGGGATTCAGCCCCAGCATTTT. Together with reference TRBV19 and TRBJ1-5, the CDR3 gives the full variable domain: DGGITQSPKYLFRKEGQNVTLSCEQNLNHDAMYWYRQDPGQGLRLIYYSQIVNDFQKGDIAEGYSVSREKKESFPLTVTSAQKNPTAFYLCASSSTGIQPQHFGDGTRLSIL.

V gene TRBV7-6 combines with J gene TRBJ1-1; D perhaps matches TRBD1 (6 bases). Trimming took off 6 bases at V and 1 base at J, with 9 bases between the two ends. This CDR3 region has 13 residues. Per germline, CDR1 SGHVS and CDR2 FNYEAQ. CDR3 region: CASRGAGNTEAFF. The DNA for the CDR3 is TGTGCCAGCAGGGGGGCGGGGAACACTGAAGCTTTCTTT.

Here the CDR3 DNA reads TGTGCCAGCTCACCACCGCAGGGGCTTCTTGCCAAAAACATTCAGTACTTC. It yields the protein CASSPPQGLLAKNIQYF. This chain links TRBV18 with TRBJ2-4; weak D call: TRBD1 (6 bases). V lost 0 bases and J lost 1, with 13 bases in between. The CDR3 runs to 17 residues. The germline gives CDR1 KGHSH, CDR2 LQKENI.

The chain joins TRBV2 to TRBJ2-7, with 9 bases that match TRBD2. The CDR3 extends over 14 amino acids. V trimming: 7 bases; J trimming: 3 bases; junction bases outside the gene matches: 7. CDR1 is SNHLY and CDR2 is FYNNEI in the germline V gene. DNA for the CDR3: TGTGCCAGCAATTCCGGGACTAGCAACTACGAGCAGTACTTC. It yields the protein CASNSGTSNYEQYF.

This rearrangement joins TRBV2 to TRBJ1-3; possibly TRBD1 for D (6 bases). This CDR3 has 17 residues. Germline CDR1 is SNHLY and CDR2 is FYNNEI. Trimming took off 5 bases at V and 2 bases at J, with 19 bases between the two ends. CDR3 loop: CASSPLGRRTAGNTIYF. Written as DNA, the CDR3 is TGTGCCAGCAGTCCTCTAGGTCGCCGGACAGCTGGAAACACCATATATTTT.

This chain joins TRBV7-3 and TRBJ2-2, with D perhaps matching TRBD2 (5 bases). The V and J ends lost 0 bases and 0 bases respectively, with 14 bases between them. Germline loops: CDR1 SGHTA, CDR2 FQGTGA. This CDR3 has 18 amino acids. The CDR3 loop is CASSLTPAGMPNTGELFF. The CDR3 nucleotides read TGTGCCAGCAGCTTAACCCCGGCGGGTATGCCGAACACCGGGGAGCTGTTTTTT.

V and J are TRBV18 and TRBJ2-5; D is possibly TRBD2 (6 bases). The CDR3 runs 15 residues. V was clipped by 2 bases and J by 1 base, with 11 bases between them. The germline gives CDR1 KGHSH, CDR2 LQKENI. The chain's CDR3 is CASSPSPGGQETQYF. Written as DNA, the CDR3 is TGTGCCAGCTCACCAAGTCCCGGGGGCCAAGAGACCCAGTACTTC.

CDR3 DNA: TGTGCCAGCAGCTTGGACAGGGATCAGCCCCAGCATTTT. It translates to CASSLDRDQPQHF. V is TRBV7-9 and J is TRBJ1-5; 8 bases fit TRBD1. Germline CDR1 SEHNR, CDR2 FQNEAQ (reference sequence). V trimming: 3 bases; J trimming: 5 bases; junction bases outside the gene matches: 0. The length of the CDR3 is 13 residues.

The chain combines TRBV24-1 with TRBJ2-7; D ambiguous. The CDR3 sequence is 13 residues long. V was pared by 4 bases and J by 0 bases, with 6 bases between. Germline V gene sequence: CDR1 KGHDR, CDR2 SFDVKD. The DNA for the CDR3 is TGTGCCACCAGTGACAGTTACTCCTACGAGCAGTACTTC. Translated, it gives CATSDSYSYEQYF.

The V and J genes are TRBV7-2 and TRBJ1-1; no clear D gene. Trimming pared 6 bases from V and 1 base from J, leaving 15 bases between. The CDR3 is 15 amino acids. Germline assignment: CDR1 SGHTA and CDR2 FQGNSA. CDR3 sequence (DNA): TGTGCCAGCAGGCTCACCTTCCGAGGGAACACTGAAGCTTTCTTT. Its protein product is CASRLTFRGNTEAFF.

This clone was counted once. V is TRBV11-2 and J is TRBJ2-3; 7 bases align to TRBD2. The CDR3 totals 17 residues. Germline CDR1 and CDR2: SGHAT and FQNNGV. After removal of 5 bases from V and 2 bases from J, the junction contained 13 bases not matched to a gene. CDR3 nucleotides: TGTGCCAGCAGCCTCCCGTCGGCGGGGGTGCCCACAGATACGCAGTATTTT. It yields the protein CASSLPSAGVPTDTQYF.

Remarks on this clone: Other nucleotide sequences in the sample specify the same CDR3. The CDR3 DNA is TGTGCCAGCAGCCCACGACTAGGGTACACCGGGGAGCTGTTTTTT. The encoded protein is CASSPRLGYTGELFF. V is TRBV9 and J is TRBJ2-2, with a weak D call TRBD2 (6 bases). The germline V gene has CDR1 SGDLS and CDR2 YYNGEE. This CDR3 comprises 15 residues. Trimming stripped 4 bases from V and 3 bases from J, with 13 bases between. Variable domain in full (rest from reference TRBV9 and TRBJ2-2): DSGVTQTPKHLITATGQRVTLRCSPRSGDLSVYWYQQSLDQGLQFLIQYYNGEERAKGNILERFSAQQFPDLHSELNLSSLELGDSALYFCASSPRLGYTGELFFGEGSRLTVL.

The chain recombines TRBV19 with TRBJ2-2; D call uncertain. The V and J ends lost 11 bases and 2 bases respectively, with 12 bases between them. From germline, CDR1 is LNHDA and CDR2 SQIVND (reference sequence). CDR3 size: 13 residues. CDR3 in amino acids: CASKEFNTGELFF. The CDR3 nucleotides read TGTGCCTCGAAGGAGTTTAACACCGGGGAGCTGTTTTTT.

The V call is TRBV27, the J call TRBJ2-7, with D possibly being TRBD2 (5 bases). Germline-derived CDR1 and CDR2 are MNHEY and SMNVEV (reference sequence). V lost 3 bases and J lost 4, with 13 bases in between. The CDR3 runs to 14 residues. The CDR3 DNA is TGTGCCAGCAGTTTTAGCCACTCGGGGTACGAGCAGTACTTC. This translates into CASSFSHSGYEQYF.

V gene TRBV5-1 combines with J gene TRBJ2-3; TRBD2 matches 11 bases. The V gene's germline CDR1 is SGHRS and CDR2 YFSETQ. V trimming: 4 bases; J trimming: 0 bases; junction bases outside the gene matches: 4. This CDR3 region has 16 residues. The chain's CDR3 is CASSPRLAGSTDTQYF. The CDR3 region has the DNA TGCGCCAGCAGCCCCAGACTAGCGGGAAGCACAGATACGCAGTATTTT.

This clone was seen once. This CDR3 reads CASSLPLAGPTDTQYF. CDR3 bases: TGTGCCAGCAGTCTCCCTCTAGCGGGGCCCACAGATACGCAGTATTTT. The chain uses TRBV28 and TRBJ2-3; 9 bases fit TRBD2. Trimming took 5 bases from V and 2 from J; bases not matched to a gene: 8. Germline V lookup: CDR1 MDHEN, CDR2 SYDVKM. The CDR3 runs to 16 residues.

The chain recombines TRBV11-2 with TRBJ1-6; D is ambiguous. The CDR3 is 14 amino acids. Germline CDR1 SGHAT, CDR2 FQNNGV. V lost 3 bases and J lost 10, with 13 bases in between. The CDR3 nucleotides read TGTGCCAGCAGCTTGGCCGGGTTCGAGTCACCCCTCCACTTT. Protein product: CASSLAGFESPLHF.

As concerns this clone: The same CDR3 can be traced to other DNA sequences in this sample. The CDR3 loop is CASSLTSGRGEQFF. DNA for the CDR3: TGTGCCAGCAGCCTGACTAGCGGGAGGGGTGAGCAGTTCTTC. The gene calls are TRBV7-3 and TRBJ2-1, with 14 bases that match TRBD2. V shed 5 bases and J 9 bases; nucleotides not matched to a gene: 3. CDR1 is SGHTA, CDR2 FQGTGA, per germline. There are 14 residues in the CDR3.

This clone was recorded a few times. The V and J genes are TRBV7-2 and TRBJ2-2; 9 bases are shared with TRBD1. CDR1 SGHTA and CDR2 FQGNSA come from the germline V gene. The length of the CDR3 is 17 residues. V was clipped by 5 bases and J by 4 bases; unmatched bases: 11. The CDR3 here is CASSPVLDRGGTGELFF. Written as DNA, the CDR3 is TGTGCCAGCAGCCCCGTCCTTGACAGGGGGGGCACCGGGGAGCTGTTTTTT. Combining the CDR3 with reference TRBV7-2 and TRBJ2-2 gives the whole variable domain GAGVSQSPSNKVTEKGKDVELRCDPISGHTALYWYRQSLGQGLEFLIYFQGNSAPDKSGLPSDRFSAERTGGSVSTLTIQRTQQEDSAVYLCASSPVLDRGGTGELFFGEGSRLTVL.

The chain couples TRBV7-9 to TRBJ2-5, with D perhaps matching TRBD1 (7 bases). This CDR3 comprises 13 residues. Germline V gene lookup returns CDR1 SEHNR and CDR2 FQNEAQ (reference sequence). With 6 bases removed from V and 5 bases from J, the gap between germline ends came to 13 bases. CDR3 nucleotide sequence: TGTGCCAGCAGGGAGGGGGCGAGGGAGACCCAGTACTTC. Translating gives CASREGARETQYF.

The CDR3 spells CASSPQPETGYGYTF. The CDR3 coding sequence is TGTGCCAGCTCACCCCAACCGGAGACGGGCTATGGCTACACCTTC. This rearrangement joins TRBV18 to TRBJ1-2, with D hard to call. Trimming cost V 3 bases and J 4 bases, with 15 bases left between them. The CDR3 consists of 15 residues. Germline V gene data show CDR1 as KGHSH and CDR2 as LQKENI. The full variable domain, with the rest looked up from reference TRBV18 and TRBJ1-2, is NAGVMQNPRHLVRRRGQEARLRCSPMKGHSHVYWYRQLPEEGLKFMVYLQKENIIDESGMPKERFSAEFPKEGPSILRIQQVVRGDSAAYFCASSPQPETGYGYTFGSGTRLTVV.

The chain combines TRBV20-1 with TRBJ1-2; no definite D call. CDR1 is DFQATT, CDR2 SNEGSKA, per germline (reference sequence). This CDR3 is built from 9 residues. The CDR3 here is CSPLGSLTF. The CDR3, as DNA: TGCAGCCCCCTGGGGAGTCTCACCTTC.